The 29 T cell receptor beta chains below come from one sample, sequenced in a study of blood T cell repertoires in COVID-19. Here immunoSEQ multiplex PCR was the method, and the copy in TCRdb shows in-frame clones only, minus some. The sample carries roughly 140,000 clones, more than 80% recorded once. The sample consisted of peripheral blood. The receptors come from a human donor with acute or convalescent COVID-19. The donor label of this sample is uncertain.

V usage is TRBV5-1 and J usage is TRBJ2-3, with D possibly matching TRBD2 (7 bases). This CDR3 has 14 residues. Trimming left V 2 bases short and J 6 bases short, with 13 bases between. Germline V gene data show CDR1 as SGHRS and CDR2 as YFSETQ. CDR3 residues: CASSLYREGDTQYF. The CDR3 DNA sequence: TGCGCCAGCAGCTTATACAGGGAGGGCGATACGCAGTATTTT.

J is TRBJ2-1 and V is TRBV5-1, with 9 bases identical to TRBD1. This CDR3 has 18 amino acids. From germline, CDR1 is SGHRS and CDR2 YFSETQ. Trimming took 1 base from V and 10 from J; bases not matched to a gene: 18. In DNA form, the CDR3 reads TGCGCCAGCAGCTTGTCTGGTCCCACAGGGGGCGCTTCCGGCGAGCAGTTCTTC. Its translation: CASSLSGPTGGASGEQFF.

The gene calls are TRBV5-1 and TRBJ2-3; the D gene is possibly TRBD1 (6 bases). The CDR3 totals 16 residues. Trimming left V 4 bases short and J 0 bases short, with 15 bases between. Germline V gene data show CDR1 as SGHRS and CDR2 as YFSETQ. CDR3 sequence: CASSRAGATSTDTQYF. CDR3 nucleotides: TGCGCCAGCAGCCGGGCAGGGGCCACTAGCACAGATACGCAGTATTTT.

This chain uses TRBV7-9 with TRBJ1-1; D remains unclear. The CDR3 runs to 13 residues. V lost 5 bases, J lost 1 base, and 8 bases lay in between. Germline values: CDR1 SEHNR, CDR2 FQNEAQ (reference sequence). CDR3 loop: CASSPPQNTEAFF. The CDR3 DNA follows: TGTGCCAGCAGCCCCCCACAGAACACTGAAGCTTTCTTT.

The CDR3 loop reads CASSRAAGPNEKLFF. For the CDR3, the DNA is TGTGCCAGCAGCCGCGCAGCAGGGCCTAATGAAAAACTGTTTTTT. The gene calls are TRBV5-6 and TRBJ1-4, with D possibly being TRBD1 (5 bases). This CDR3 spans 15 amino acids. In germline, CDR1 is SGHDT, CDR2 YYEEEE. Trimming left V 4 bases short and J 3 bases short, with 13 bases between. Drawing the rest from reference TRBV5-6 and TRBJ1-4, the complete variable domain is DAGVTQSPTHLIKTRGQQVTLRCSPKSGHDTVSWYQQALGQGPQFIFQYYEEEERQRGNFPDRFSGHQFPNYSSELNVNALLLGDSALYLCASSRAAGPNEKLFFGSGTQLSVL.

Remarks on this clone: This sample also contains other DNA sequences that code for the same CDR3. The chain recombines TRBV2 with TRBJ1-1; D remains unclear. Germline values: CDR1 SNHLY, CDR2 FYNNEI. V shed 4 bases and J shed 1 base, with 7 bases lying between them. The CDR3 extends over 13 amino acids. The CDR3 region is CASSADSNTEAFF. The CDR3 region has the DNA TGTGCCAGCAGTGCTGACTCGAACACTGAAGCTTTCTTT.

The chain uses TRBV9 and TRBJ1-1, with D unresolved. Trimming stripped 0 bases from V and 2 bases from J, with 8 bases between. The CDR3 covers 14 residues. The germline V gene encodes CDR1 SGDLS and CDR2 YYNGEE. CDR3 protein: CASSVELVNTEAFF. The CDR3 nucleotides are TGTGCCAGCAGCGTAGAGTTAGTTAACACTGAAGCTTTCTTT. Looking up the rest from reference TRBV9 and TRBJ1-1 gives the full variable domain: DSGVTQTPKHLITATGQRVTLRCSPRSGDLSVYWYQQSLDQGLQFLIQYYNGEERAKGNILERFSAQQFPDLHSELNLSSLELGDSALYFCASSVELVNTEAFFGQGTRLTVV.

The CDR3 DNA follows: TGCGCCAGCAGCCTAACGGGAGGGACAGGGGGCTCCTACGAGCAGTACTTC. Translating it yields CASSLTGGTGGSYEQYF. The chain uses TRBV4-1 and TRBJ2-7; TRBD1 matches at 11 bases. The J segment lost 0 bases and the V segment lost 4 bases, leaving 8 bases of the junction unmatched. Germline CDR1 is MGHRA and CDR2 is YSYEKL. The CDR3 has 17 amino acids.

The rearrangement links TRBV10-3 to TRBJ1-1; 7 nucleotides line up with TRBD1. The J segment lost 6 bases and the V segment lost 2 bases, leaving 9 bases of the junction unmatched. The CDR3 is 15 residues long. Germline CDR1 and CDR2: ENHRY and SYGVKD. In nucleotides, the CDR3 is TGTGCCATCAGTGAGGTACAGGGGCAGAGGGCTGAAGCTTTCTTT. Translated: CAISEVQGQRAEAFF.

The genes are TRBV15 and TRBJ1-3; TRBD1 agrees at 10 bases. Trimming removed 9 bases from V and 0 bases from J; junction bases left unmatched: 14. The CDR3 contains 18 residues. Germline CDR1 is LNHNV and CDR2 is YYDKDF (reference sequence). The CDR3 region is CATLRDRGPPSSGNTIYF. DNA for the CDR3: TGTGCCACGCTACGGGACAGGGGTCCCCCCAGCTCTGGAAACACCATATATTTT.

The chain employs TRBV3-1 (or the pseudogene TRBV3-2) and TRBJ2-2; D is possibly TRBD2 (5 bases). This CDR3 is built from 15 residues. The germline V and J ends were trimmed by 4 bases and 7 bases, with 16 bases remaining between them. CDR1 LGHDT and CDR2 YNNKEL come from the germline V gene (reference sequence). CDR3 amino acids: CASSPLKGAGGELFF. The CDR3 DNA sequence: TGTGCCAGCAGCCCCCTAAAGGGCGCGGGCGGGGAGCTGTTTTTT.

This clone was detected only once. The chain employs TRBV30 and TRBJ2-6; D possibly corresponds to TRBD2 (6 bases). This CDR3 is built from 15 residues. Germline loops: CDR1 GTSNPN, CDR2 SVGIG (reference sequence). V lost 4 bases to trimming and J lost 2 bases, with 12 bases between them. DNA of the CDR3: TGTGCCTGGATGAGACCGGGGGCTGGGGCCAACGTCCTGACTTTC. Encoded protein: CAWMRPGAGANVLTF.

J is TRBJ2-1 and V is TRBV21-1; the tabulated D call, TRBD1, remains unverified against the DNA. TRBV21-1 is recorded as a pseudogene. The CDR3 runs 14 residues. The CDR3 here is CASSIGQEQNEQFF. The CDR3 nucleotides are TGTGCCAGCAGCATCGGACAGGAGCAGAATGAGCAGTTCTTC.

The rearrangement joins TRBV5-1 to TRBJ2-6; D perhaps matches TRBD1 (6 bases). This CDR3 contains 15 residues. Deletions cut 3 bases from V and 9 bases from J, with 16 bases between. Germline V gives CDR1 SGHRS, CDR2 YFSETQ. CDR3 DNA: TGCGCCAGCAGCTCCGGACAGAGTGGAGTCAACGTCCTGACTTTC. Amino acids: CASSSGQSGVNVLTF.

This clone was detected only a few times. Distinct nucleotide sequences in the sample also encode this CDR3. The genes are TRBV30 and TRBJ1-5; 8 bases match TRBD1. The trim removed 3 bases at V and 4 bases at J, leaving 2 bases unmatched. In germline, CDR1 is GTSNPN, CDR2 SVGIG (reference sequence). The CDR3 is made up of 13 amino acids. CDR3 residues: CAWSGQGNQPQHF. Written as DNA, the CDR3 is TGTGCCTGGAGCGGACAGGGAAATCAGCCCCAGCATTTT.

This clone was seen once. The chain uses TRBV9 and TRBJ1-6; 7 bases match TRBD1. The CDR3 is 15 residues long. The germline gives CDR1 SGDLS, CDR2 YYNGEE. Trimming at V came to 4 bases and at J to 10 bases, leaving 11 bases not matched to a gene. The CDR3 loop is CASSPRQGRGSPLHF. The CDR3 DNA reads as TGTGCCAGCAGCCCGAGACAGGGAAGGGGGTCACCCCTCCACTTT.

The CDR3 nucleotides are TGTGCCAGCAGTGTCTCAGGGGGGCTTAGTAATGAAAAACTGTTTTTT. This sequence encodes CASSVSGGLSNEKLFF. The J gene is TRBJ1-4, the V gene TRBV2; 7 nucleotides align to TRBD1. This CDR3 spans 16 amino acids. V shed 4 bases and J 4 bases; nucleotides not matched to a gene: 9. In germline, CDR1 is SNHLY, CDR2 FYNNEI.

The rearrangement uses TRBV6-1 and TRBJ2-5; the match to TRBD1 covers 9 bases. The CDR3 is 15 amino acids. Germline V gene lookup returns CDR1 MNHNS and CDR2 SASEGT. V shed 3 bases and J 5 bases; nucleotides not matched to a gene: 7. The CDR3 sequence: CASSDNRGPGETQYF. CDR3 bases: TGTGCCAGCAGTGACAACAGGGGGCCCGGGGAGACCCAGTACTTC.

The genes are TRBV27 and TRBJ2-2; 8 nucleotides match TRBD2. The CDR3 consists of 15 residues. Germline V gene data show CDR1 as MNHEY and CDR2 as SMNVEV (reference sequence). V trimming: 0 bases; J trimming: 5 bases; junction bases outside the gene matches: 2. CDR3 coding DNA: TGTGCCAGCAGTTTATCGGCGGGGGGAACCGGGGAGCTGTTTTTT. Protein: CASSLSAGGTGELFF.

V usage is TRBV9 and J usage is TRBJ1-2; D gene unclear. V was clipped by 3 bases and J by 8 bases, with 14 bases between them. The length of the CDR3 is 13 residues. Germline CDR1 is SGDLS and CDR2 is YYNGEE. Written as DNA, the CDR3 is TGTGCCAGCAGCGGCGAACAAACGGGGGGCTACACCTTC. This gives the protein CASSGEQTGGYTF.

The rearrangement uses TRBV19 and TRBJ1-1, with no clear D. CDR1 LNHDA and CDR2 SQIVND come from the germline V gene (reference sequence). This CDR3 is built from 15 residues. The germline V and J ends were trimmed by 3 bases and 3 bases, with 14 bases remaining between them. CDR3 nucleotides: TGTGCCAGTAGTATCAGTCTGTTTTATCACACTGAAGCTTTCTTT. Its translation: CASSISLFYHTEAFF.

The gene calls are TRBV5-8 and TRBJ1-5; D is possibly TRBD1 (5 bases). Trimming removed 3 bases from V and 7 bases from J, with 14 bases in between. Per germline, CDR1 SGHTS and CDR2 YDEGEE. The CDR3 covers 14 residues. CDR3 in amino acids: CASSSGGAPQPQHF. The CDR3 DNA sequence: TGTGCCAGCAGCTCGGGGGGAGCCCCACAGCCCCAGCATTTT.

The V and J genes are TRBV6-1 and TRBJ2-7, with D tentatively TRBD1 (6 bases). The CDR3 runs to 15 residues. In germline, CDR1 is MNHNS, CDR2 SASEGT. The germline V and J ends were trimmed by 3 bases and 2 bases, with 14 bases remaining between them. The CDR3 sequence: CASSDPPTGTYEQYV. In DNA form, the CDR3 reads TGTGCCAGCAGTGACCCCCCTACAGGGACCTACGAGCAGTACGTC.

This clone was found a few times. The genes are TRBV19 and TRBJ1-4, with D tentatively TRBD1 (5 bases). The ends were cut back, 5 bases at V and 8 bases at J, with 18 bases in the middle. CDR1 and CDR2 from the germline V gene are LNHDA and SQIVND (reference sequence). CDR3 length: 15 residues. The CDR3 DNA is TGTGCCAGTAGTCCCTCCCGGGGGGGAAGCGAAAAACTGTTTTTT. Residues: CASSPSRGGSEKLFF.

In this sample, this clone turned up once. The gene calls are TRBV12-3 or TRBV12-4 and TRBJ1-1, with D unresolved. CDR3 length equals 12 residues. Trimming removed 10 bases at V and 5 bases at J, with 14 bases between. This CDR3 reads CATSRWRTEAFF. CDR3 nucleotides: TGTGCCACCTCGCGATGGAGGACTGAAGCTTTCTTT.

With respect to this clone: This sample also contains other DNA sequences that code for the same CDR3. V and J are TRBV11-3 and TRBJ2-2; unclear D gene. The CDR3 sequence is 14 residues long. Germline V CDR1 and CDR2: SGHNT, YENEEA. V gave up 1 base and J gave up 1 base, with 4 bases separating them. CDR3 DNA sequence: TGTGCCAGCAGCTTAGGACAGAACACCGGGGAGCTGTTTTTT. Protein product: CASSLGQNTGELFF.

This clone has just a few counts. V gene TRBV6-5 combines with J gene TRBJ1-5; D is possibly TRBD1 (5 bases). The germline CDR1 and CDR2 sequences are MNHEY and SVGAGI. The V end was cut by 5 bases, the J end by 7 bases, with 18 bases between. The CDR3 spans 15 residues. The CDR3 sequence: CASSPGPQGRQPQHF. The CDR3 DNA is TGTGCCAGCAGTCCAGGCCCCCAGGGCCGGCAGCCCCAGCATTTT.

The sample holds a few counts of this clone. The chain carries TRBV11-2 and TRBJ1-2; D is unclear. The length of the CDR3 is 14 residues. Germline V gives CDR1 SGHAT, CDR2 FQNNGV. V was trimmed by 0 bases and J by 4 bases, leaving 9 bases between them. CDR3 sequence reads: CASSLDGLSYGYTF. The DNA of the CDR3 is TGTGCCAGCAGCTTAGATGGGCTTTCCTATGGCTACACCTTC.

This chain joins TRBV11-2 and TRBJ1-2; TRBD1 matches at 7 bases. J was trimmed by 8 bases and V by 3 bases; bases with no gene match: 3. This CDR3 spans 12 amino acids. CDR1 SGHAT and CDR2 FQNNGV come from the germline V gene. The CDR3 loop reads CASSLTGPGYTF. For the CDR3, the DNA is TGTGCCAGCAGCTTGACAGGGCCCGGCTACACCTTC.